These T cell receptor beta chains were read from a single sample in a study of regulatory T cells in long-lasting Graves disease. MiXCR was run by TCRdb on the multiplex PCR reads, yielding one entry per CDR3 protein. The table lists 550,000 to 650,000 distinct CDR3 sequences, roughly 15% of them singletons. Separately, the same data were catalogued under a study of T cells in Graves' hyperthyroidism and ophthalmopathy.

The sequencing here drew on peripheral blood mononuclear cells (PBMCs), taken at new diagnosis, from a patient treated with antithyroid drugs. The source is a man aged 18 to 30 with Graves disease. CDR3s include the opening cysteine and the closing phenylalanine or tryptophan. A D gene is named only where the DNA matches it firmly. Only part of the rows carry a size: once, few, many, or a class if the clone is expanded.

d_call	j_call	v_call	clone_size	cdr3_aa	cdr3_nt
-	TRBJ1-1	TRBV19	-	CASSITSGVNTEAFF	TGTGCCAGTAGTATAACGTCCGGGGTGAACACTGAAGCTTTCTTT
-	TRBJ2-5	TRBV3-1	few	CASSQTLGSSETQYF	TGTGCCAGCAGTCAGACACTAGGCTCCTCAGAGACCCAGTACTTC
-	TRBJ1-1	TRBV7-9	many	CASSPGGPNTEAFF	TGTGCCAGCAGCCCCGGGGGGCCGAACACTGAAGCTTTCTTT
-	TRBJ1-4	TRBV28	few	CASSLRRQNEKLFF	TGTGCCAGCAGTTTGAGGCGGCAAAATGAAAAACTGTTTTTT
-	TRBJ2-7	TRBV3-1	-	CASSRQRYEQYF	TGTGCCAGCAGCCGCCAACGTTACGAGCAGTACTTC
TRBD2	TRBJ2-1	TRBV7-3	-	CASSSLGLAGVNKQFF	TGTGCCAGCAGCTCCCTCGGACTAGCGGGAGTCAATAAGCAGTTCTTC
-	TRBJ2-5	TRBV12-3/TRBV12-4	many	CASSLGGEETQYF	TGTGCCAGCAGCTTAGGCGGGGAAGAGACCCAGTACTTC
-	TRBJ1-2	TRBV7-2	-	CASSFGTAFYGYTF	TGTGCCAGCAGCTTTGGAACAGCATTCTATGGCTACACCTTC
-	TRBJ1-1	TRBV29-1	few	CSVDKGDMNTEAFF	TGCAGCGTTGACAAAGGGGACATGAACACTGAAGCTTTCTTT
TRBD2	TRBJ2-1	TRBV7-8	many	CASSLKLSEAGGKEQFF	TGTGCCAGCAGCTTAAAACTCTCCGAGGCGGGAGGAAAGGAGCAGTTCTTC